This entry lists 32 T cell receptor beta chains sequenced from one sample in a study of regulatory T cells in long-lasting Graves disease. Building the TCR beta libraries relied on iRepertoire HTBI primers, and CDR3 regions underwent Arm-PCR. One entry per CDR3 protein, called by TCRdb with MiXCR from the multiplex PCR reads. The sample includes 250,000 to 400,000 distinct CDR3 sequences, 18% of them seen just once. Time point here: newly diagnosed GD, antithyroid drugs for less than 3 months. Following extraction of RNA from PBMCs, that RNA was used to make the TCR library. Source: peripheral blood mononuclear cells (PBMCs), taken at new diagnosis, from a patient treated with antithyroid drugs. These receptors were obtained from a female donor with Graves disease.

This clonotype was recorded many times. The chain has TRBV24-1 and TRBJ2-1; 7 bases are shared with TRBD1. The CDR3 has 13 amino acids. CDR1 KGHDR and CDR2 SFDVKD come from the germline V gene. With V trimmed by 9 bases and J by 6 bases, 7 bases remained unmatched. CDR3 in DNA: TGTGCCACCGGGGAATCAGGGGGCAATGAGCAGTTCTTC. Protein: CATGESGGNEQFF.

This clonotype was counted many times. The chain is built from TRBV28 and TRBJ1-6; D might be TRBD1 (5 bases). Germline-derived CDR1 and CDR2 are MDHEN and SYDVKM. Trimming removed 7 bases at V and 5 bases at J, with 15 bases between. CDR3 size: 15 residues. The CDR3 here is CASMGGAHHNSPLHF. CDR3 in DNA: TGTGCCAGCATGGGAGGGGCTCACCATAATTCACCCCTCCACTTT.

This clonotype was picked up many times. V usage is TRBV10-1 and J usage is TRBJ1-1; D is undetermined. This CDR3 is 13 amino acids long. Trimming stripped 0 bases from V and 5 bases from J, with 7 bases between. CDR1 and CDR2 from the germline V gene are WNHNN and SYGVQD (reference sequence). The CDR3 reads CASSESLGTEAFF. Here the CDR3 DNA reads TGCGCCAGCAGTGAGTCCCTCGGGACTGAAGCTTTCTTT.

This clonotype has at least ten counts. The chain has TRBV27 and TRBJ2-7; TRBD1 matches 7 bases. The V segment lost 6 bases and the J segment 4 bases; nucleotides outside the gene matches: 9. The V gene's germline CDR1 is MNHEY and CDR2 SMNVEV (reference sequence). This CDR3 contains 14 residues. CDR3 in DNA: TGTGCCAGCAGCCCCTGGGGACAGATATACGAGCAGTACTTC. Translation gives CASSPWGQIYEQYF.

Concerning this clonotype itself: A far larger clone lies a single base away; this is likely a read error. This rearrangement joins TRBV7-2 to TRBJ2-7; D is perhaps TRBD1 or TRBD2 (6 bases each). V was shortened by 6 bases and J by 3 bases, with 21 bases between the two germline ends. The CDR3 length is 16 residues. Looked up from germline, CDR1 is SGHTA and CDR2 is FQGNSA. CDR3 residues: CASRATGGAGVYEQYF. As DNA, the CDR3 is TGTGCCAGCAGGGCAACTGGCGGGGCAGGGGTCTACGAGCAGTACTTC.

The CDR3 loop is CAISERTSTDTQYF. The CDR3 region has the DNA TGTGCCATCAGTGAAAGGACTAGCACAGATACGCAGTATTTT. The genes are TRBV10-3 and TRBJ2-3; D might be TRBD2 (5 bases). The CDR3 extends over 14 amino acids. The V gene's germline CDR1 is ENHRY and CDR2 SYGVKD. V dropped 3 bases and J dropped 0 bases, with 7 bases sitting between them.

This clonotype was counted many times. The chain joins TRBV6-1 to TRBJ1-2; the D gene is possibly TRBD1 (6 bases). Germline-derived CDR1 and CDR2 are MNHNS and SASEGT. Between the trimmed V and J ends, which lost 7 bases and 2 bases, there was a span of 17 bases. CDR3 length: 15 residues. The CDR3 is CASTTRGSANYGYTF. The CDR3, as DNA: TGTGCCAGCACAACAAGGGGGTCTGCGAACTATGGCTACACCTTC.

Remarks on this clonotype: A much larger clone sits a single nucleotide away, making a read error possible. The V call is TRBV7-2, the J call TRBJ2-7; D is uncertain. This CDR3 has 12 amino acids. From germline, CDR1 is SGHTA and CDR2 FQGNSA. CDR3 loop: CASSFIVDEQCF. CDR3 coding DNA: TGTGCCAGCAGCTTCATAGTAGACGAGCAGTGCTTC.

This clonotype has at least ten counts. The chain couples TRBV5-5 to TRBJ2-1; TRBD1 is a possible D gene (6 bases). Trimming cost V 4 bases and J 0 bases, with 11 bases left between them. CDR3 length: 15 amino acids. Per germline, CDR1 SGHKS and CDR2 YYEKEE (reference sequence). CDR3 coding DNA: TGTGCCAGCAGCCCTAAAGGGGGCTCCTACAATGAGCAGTTCTTC. It specifies CASSPKGGSYNEQFF.

This chain uses TRBV5-1 with TRBJ2-1, with 10 bases that match TRBD2. The CDR3 loop spans 15 amino acids. Losses at the gene ends were 4 bases for V and 0 bases for J; bases not matched to a gene: 1. In germline, CDR1 is SGHRS, CDR2 YFSETQ. The CDR3 region has the DNA TGCGCCAGCAGCCCTAGCGGGGGCTCCTACAATGAGCAGTTCTTC. It is translated as CASSPSGGSYNEQFF.

The gene calls are TRBV28 and TRBJ2-3; D uncertain. V lost 7 bases and J 4 bases, leaving 6 bases between the germline ends. The CDR3 length is 11 residues. Germline V gives CDR1 MDHEN, CDR2 SYDVKM. CDR3 bases: TGTGCCAGCAACCCAGCAGATACGCAGTATTTT. It yields the protein CASNPADTQYF.

The table lists this clonotype with many counts. The rearrangement links TRBV2 to TRBJ2-7; D is unresolved. The ends were cut back, 3 bases at V and 3 bases at J, with 3 bases in the middle. CDR3 length: 11 amino acids. CDR1 and CDR2 from the germline V gene are SNHLY and FYNNEI. The CDR3 sequence: CASSDSYEQYF. The CDR3 DNA sequence: TGTGCCAGCAGTGACAGCTACGAGCAGTACTTC.

The chain links TRBV9 to TRBJ1-1, with D hard to call. The germline V gene has CDR1 SGDLS and CDR2 YYNGEE. The CDR3 runs to 15 residues. Trimming pared 2 bases from V and 3 bases from J, leaving 14 bases between. CDR3 nucleotides: TGTGCCAGCAGCGTCCACCCACGGGCGTACACTGAAGCTTTCTTT. This codes for CASSVHPRAYTEAFF.

On this clonotype: Being one base from a much bigger clone, this may be a read error. The rearrangement joins TRBV2 to TRBJ2-2; perhaps TRBD2 as D (7 bases). CDR1 is SNHLY, CDR2 FYNNEI, per germline. CDR3 length: 15 residues. The CDR3 DNA is TGTGTCAGCAAGAAGAGGGGGGGTGGCATCGGGGAGCTGTTTTTT. It encodes CVSKKRGGGIGELFF.

The chain uses TRBV11-2 and TRBJ1-3; perhaps TRBD1 as D (6 bases). The CDR3 length is 18 residues. Trimming stripped 2 bases from V and 4 bases from J, with 21 bases between. Germline lookup yields CDR1 SGHAT and CDR2 FQNNGV. The CDR3 region has the DNA TGTGCCAGCAGCTTAAGAACAATCGCTGGGGGCTCCGGAAACACCATATATTTT. This gives the protein CASSLRTIAGGSGNTIYF.

This clonotype was seen only a few times. The chain has TRBV30 and TRBJ2-7; 9 positions match TRBD2. CDR3 size: 15 residues. CDR1 GTSNPN and CDR2 SVGIG come from the germline V gene (reference sequence). J gave up 2 bases and V 1 base, and 6 bases lay outside the gene matches. Written as DNA, the CDR3 is TGTGCCTGGAGTGGAGGCGGGAGGGGAGCCTACGAGCAGTACTTC. It codes for CAWSGGGRGAYEQYF.

The chain couples TRBV6-4 to TRBJ1-1; TRBD1 agrees at 9 bases. Germline CDR1 and CDR2: MRHNA and SNTAGT. This CDR3 contains 14 residues. V was clipped by 9 bases and J by 4 bases; unmatched bases: 9. CDR3 in DNA: TGTGCCAGTACAGAGGGACAGGGCTCCACTGAAGCTTTCTTT. This sequence encodes CASTEGQGSTEAFF.

There are many counts of this clonotype. The rearrangement links TRBV28 to TRBJ2-7, with D possibly TRBD2 on 5 matching bases. This CDR3 is 13 amino acids long. Germline V gene data show CDR1 as MDHEN and CDR2 as SYDVKM. V lost 8 bases to trimming and J lost 1 base, with 12 bases between them. For the CDR3, the DNA is TGTGCCAGCTCACTCCGGGGATCCTACGAGCAGTACTTC. Translated, it gives CASSLRGSYEQYF.

This clonotype was seen repeatedly, ten times or more. This chain links TRBV10-2 with TRBJ1-2; no reliable D call. The germline V gene has CDR1 WSHSY and CDR2 SAAADI. This CDR3 comprises 13 residues. Trimming left V 4 bases short and J 4 bases short, with 10 bases between. CDR3 region: CASSGTPIYGYTF. CDR3 nucleotides: TGCGCCAGCAGTGGGACCCCGATCTATGGCTACACCTTC.

J is TRBJ2-2 and V is TRBV13, with 11 bases that match TRBD2. The V segment lost 0 bases and the J segment 5 bases; nucleotides outside the gene matches: 5. Per germline, CDR1 PRHDT and CDR2 FYEKMQ (reference sequence). This CDR3 has 17 amino acids. CDR3 protein: CASSLGLAGGRTGELFF. DNA for the CDR3: TGTGCCAGCAGCTTAGGGCTAGCGGGAGGTCGAACCGGGGAGCTGTTTTTT.

This clonotype was found many times. The rearrangement links TRBV11-3 to TRBJ1-1, with D perhaps TRBD1 (5 bases). V was cut by 0 bases and J by 6 bases, with 8 bases left in between. The length of the CDR3 is 13 residues. From germline, CDR1 is SGHNT and CDR2 YENEEA. CDR3 sequence: CASSLEGDSEAFF. The CDR3 DNA reads as TGTGCCAGCAGCTTAGAAGGGGACTCTGAAGCTTTCTTT.

A few counts support this clonotype. The genes are TRBV12-3 or TRBV12-4 and TRBJ1-5; TRBD1 is a possible D gene (5 bases). The V and J ends lost 5 bases and 1 base respectively, with 15 bases between them. The CDR3 covers 16 residues. The CDR3 nucleotides read TGTGCCAGCAGTCCCTGGGACGGGTCAAGCAATCAGCCCCAGCATTTT. Its translation: CASSPWDGSSNQPQHF.

The CDR3 DNA reads TGCGCCAGCAGCGCTCGACAGGACACTGAAGCTTTCTTT. Amino acid sequence: CASSARQDTEAFF. The rearrangement links TRBV5-1 to TRBJ1-1; possible D gene TRBD1, 6 bases. V was shortened by 4 bases and J by 3 bases, with 10 bases between the two germline ends. CDR1 is SGHRS, CDR2 YFSETQ, per germline. The CDR3 sequence is 13 residues long.

This clonotype was seen repeatedly, ten times or more. The chain recombines TRBV3-1 with TRBJ2-7; D unclear. The CDR3 length is 15 residues. Germline V gives CDR1 LGHDT, CDR2 YNNKEL (reference sequence). Trimming removed 1 base at V and 2 bases at J, with 12 bases between. CDR3 loop: CASSQALFGTYEQYF. The CDR3 nucleotides are TGTGCCAGCAGCCAAGCCCTTTTTGGGACCTACGAGCAGTACTTC.

This clonotype was recorded at least ten times. The chain recombines TRBV20-1 with TRBJ2-3; 7 nucleotides agree with TRBD1. Germline V gene data show CDR1 as DFQATT and CDR2 as SNEGSKA (reference sequence). V lost 5 bases and J lost 2; bases outside the gene matches: 4. This CDR3 comprises 13 residues. The CDR3 DNA sequence: TGCAGTGCTTCGGGACAGATCACAGATACGCAGTATTTT. Translated, it gives CSASGQITDTQYF.

This clonotype was counted ten times or more. This chain connects TRBV9 to TRBJ2-1; a weak D match, TRBD2 (6 bases). The length of the CDR3 is 16 residues. V lost 7 bases and J lost 8, with 25 bases in between. CDR1 is SGDLS, CDR2 YYNGEE, per germline. CDR3 sequence (DNA): TGTGCCAGCTCGGGGGACGAGGAATTCACTCGCCATGAGCAGTTCTTC. The encoded protein is CASSGDEEFTRHEQFF.

This clonotype was seen ten or more times. The chain carries TRBV2 and TRBJ2-1, with D maybe TRBD1 (6 bases). V was pared by 6 bases and J by 9 bases, with 18 bases between. The germline CDR1 and CDR2 sequences are SNHLY and FYNNEI. The CDR3 runs 14 residues. The CDR3 DNA is TGTGCCAGCAGGATTGGCAGGGGATTGGGTGAGCAGTTCTTC. It is translated as CASRIGRGLGEQFF.

This clonotype showed up many times. The chain joins TRBV20-1 to TRBJ2-1, with 8 bases matching TRBD2. From germline, CDR1 is DFQATT and CDR2 SNEGSKA (reference sequence). Germline trimming cut 0 bases from V and 10 bases from J; bases unmatched to any gene: 8. The CDR3 extends over 14 amino acids. Written as DNA, the CDR3 is TGCAGTGCTAGAGATCGTAAGCGGGAGTGGGAGCAGTTCTTC. As protein: CSARDRKREWEQFF.

This clonotype was found a few times. The chain uses TRBV9 and TRBJ2-7, with 8 bases identical to TRBD2. Germline loops: CDR1 SGDLS, CDR2 YYNGEE. Trimming took 0 bases from V and 2 from J; bases not matched to a gene: 7. This CDR3 has 16 amino acids. CDR3 protein: CASSVGVGSGTYEQYF. Here the CDR3 DNA reads TGTGCCAGCAGCGTAGGTGTGGGTAGCGGGACCTACGAGCAGTACTTC.

In regard to this clonotype: A read error may account for a junction end that differs from germline. The V call is TRBV5-1, the J call TRBJ1-4; tentative D call: TRBD1 (5 bases). The CDR3 runs 15 residues. Germline CDR1 is SGHRS and CDR2 is YFSETQ. The CDR3 nucleotides are TGCGCCGGCAGCCTCGGGGAAGGGGCTAATGAAAAACTGTTTTTT. It translates to CAGSLGEGANEKLFF.

This clonotype occurred a few times. The CDR3 is CASPPRLGHNEQFF. CDR3 nucleotides: TGTGCCAGCCCGCCAAGGCTCGGGCACAATGAGCAGTTCTTC. This chain connects TRBV27 to TRBJ2-1, with unresolved D. This CDR3 contains 14 residues. The germline CDR1 and CDR2 sequences are MNHEY and SMNVEV (reference sequence). Deletions cut 8 bases from V and 5 bases from J, with 16 bases between.

In this sample, this clonotype turned up many times. The gene calls are TRBV24-1 and TRBJ2-7, with 7 bases that match TRBD1. Germline trimming cut 11 bases from V and 3 bases from J; bases unmatched to any gene: 9. The CDR3 extends over 13 amino acids. Germline CDR1 KGHDR, CDR2 SFDVKD. CDR3: CAIKDRLYYEQYF. In DNA form, the CDR3 reads TGTGCCATAAAGGACAGGCTCTACTACGAGCAGTACTTC.